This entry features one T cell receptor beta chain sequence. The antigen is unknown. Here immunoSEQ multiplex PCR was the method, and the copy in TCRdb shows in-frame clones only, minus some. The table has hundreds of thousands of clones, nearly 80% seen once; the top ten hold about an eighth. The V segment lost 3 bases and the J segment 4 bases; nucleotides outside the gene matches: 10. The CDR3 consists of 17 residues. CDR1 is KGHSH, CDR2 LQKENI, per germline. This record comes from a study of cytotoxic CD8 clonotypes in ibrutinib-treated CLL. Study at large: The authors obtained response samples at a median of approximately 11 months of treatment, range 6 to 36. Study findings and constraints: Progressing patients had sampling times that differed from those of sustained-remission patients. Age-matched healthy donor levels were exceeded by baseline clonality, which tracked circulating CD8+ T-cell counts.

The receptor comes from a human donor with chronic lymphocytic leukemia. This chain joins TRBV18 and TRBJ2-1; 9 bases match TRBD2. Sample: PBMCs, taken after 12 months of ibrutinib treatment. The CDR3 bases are TGTGCCAGCTCACCCCGGGATAGCGGGAGTGTGTACAATGAGCAGTTCTTC. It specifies CASSPRDSGSVYNEQFF.